This T cell receptor (beta chain) comes out of a study of Ad26.COV2.S vaccination and SARS-CoV-2 variants. Study-level background: The Ad26.COV2.S arm of the COV1001 trial was where the donor was placed. Overall study findings and caveats: Substantial breadth in spike-specific CD8+ and CD4+ T cell responses was reportedly seen after vaccination.

The method was immunoSEQ multiplex PCR; TCRdb's version includes in-frame clones alone and lacks a portion of them. The table has hundreds of thousands of clones, around 89% seen once. Trimming removed 3 bases from V and 1 base from J, with 13 bases in between. The CDR3 is made up of 15 amino acids. Germline V gene lookup returns CDR1 DFQATT and CDR2 SNEGSKA (reference sequence). The treatment denotes: roughly 19 received Ad26.COV2.S at low or high dose, single or two shots; a few received placebo; per-sample allocation not given. Specimens were obtained on day 63 following the first vaccine or placebo injection. As to this clone: The antigen is not known.

The material was peripheral blood, obtained in a trial of Ad26.COV2.S vaccine versus placebo. The source of this sequence is a person aged 18-65 years who received the Ad26.COV2.S COVID-19 vaccine or a placebo. The rearrangement links TRBV20-1 to TRBJ2-1; the D gene is possibly TRBD2 (7 bases). The CDR3 here is CSASWGGGSYNEQFF. The DNA for the CDR3 is TGCAGTGCTAGTTGGGGAGGGGGTTCCTACAATGAGCAGTTCTTC.